This T cell receptor beta chain was documented in a study of shared clonotypes between healthy human individuals. Across the study: The donor group consisted of two women and a few men, aged 18 to 49.

General study findings and limits: Sample collection involved blood only; tissue repertoires are likely different. Relative to clonotypes present in all four donors, those not shared had lower generation probabilities.

This clone has more than one count but fewer than ten. Its cognate antigen is unknown. This CDR3 has 13 residues. The V end lost 2 bases, the J end lost 2 bases, and 6 bases lay between the germline ends. In germline, CDR1 is KGHSH, CDR2 LQKENI. Sequenced by immunoSEQ multiplex PCR; TCRdb stores in-frame clones only, minus some. The top ten clones hold approximately 1.5% of a sample with about 960,000 clones, around 80% of them seen once. The clonotype originates from a young man in good health. The rearrangement uses TRBV18 and TRBJ2-5; TRBD1 might be the D (5 bases). Specimen: memory CD4+ T cells sorted from blood. Regarding subset: CD45RA-negative fraction. The chain's CDR3 is CASSPGHQETQYF. DNA for the CDR3: TGTGCCAGCTCACCAGGACATCAAGAGACCCAGTACTTC. Together with reference TRBV18 and TRBJ2-5, the CDR3 gives the full variable domain: NAGVMQNPRHLVRRRGQEARLRCSPMKGHSHVYWYRQLPEEGLKFMVYLQKENIIDESGMPKERFSAEFPKEGPSILRIQQVVRGDSAAYFCASSPGHQETQYFGPGTRLLVL.